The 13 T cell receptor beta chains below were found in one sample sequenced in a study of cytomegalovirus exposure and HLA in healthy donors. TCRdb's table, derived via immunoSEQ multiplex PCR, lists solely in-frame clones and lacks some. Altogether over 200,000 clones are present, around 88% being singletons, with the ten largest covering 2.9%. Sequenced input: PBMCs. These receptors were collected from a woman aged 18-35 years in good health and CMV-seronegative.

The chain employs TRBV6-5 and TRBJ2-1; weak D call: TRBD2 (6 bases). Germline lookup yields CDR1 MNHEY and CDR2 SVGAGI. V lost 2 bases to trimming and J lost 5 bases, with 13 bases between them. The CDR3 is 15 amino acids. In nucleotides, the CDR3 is TGTGCCAGCAGTTACAGGGGCGGGACCGACAATGAGCAGTTCTTC. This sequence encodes CASSYRGGTDNEQFF.

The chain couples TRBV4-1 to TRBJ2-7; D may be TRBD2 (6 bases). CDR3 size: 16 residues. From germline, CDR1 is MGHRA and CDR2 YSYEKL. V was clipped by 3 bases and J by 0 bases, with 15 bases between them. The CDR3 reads CASSQGSGSSSYEQYF. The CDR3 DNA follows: TGCGCCAGCAGCCAGGGAAGCGGGTCAAGCTCCTACGAGCAGTACTTC.

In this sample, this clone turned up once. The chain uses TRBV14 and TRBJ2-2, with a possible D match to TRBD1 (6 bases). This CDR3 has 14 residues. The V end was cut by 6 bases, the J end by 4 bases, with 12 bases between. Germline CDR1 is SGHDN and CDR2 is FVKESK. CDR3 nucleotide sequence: TGTGCCAGCAGACTCACAGGGCCCACCGGGGAGCTGTTTTTT. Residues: CASRLTGPTGELFF.

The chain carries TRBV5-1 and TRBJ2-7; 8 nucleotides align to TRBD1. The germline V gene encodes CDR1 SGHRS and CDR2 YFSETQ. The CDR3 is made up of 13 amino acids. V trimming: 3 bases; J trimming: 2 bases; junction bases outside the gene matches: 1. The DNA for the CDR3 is TGCGCCAGCAGCTGGGGACAGGCCTACGAGCAGTACTTC. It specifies CASSWGQAYEQYF.

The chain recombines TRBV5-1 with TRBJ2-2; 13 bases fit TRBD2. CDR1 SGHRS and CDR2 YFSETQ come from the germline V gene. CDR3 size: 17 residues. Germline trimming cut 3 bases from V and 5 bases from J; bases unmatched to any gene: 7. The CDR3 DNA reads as TGCGCCAGCAGCTCCGGACTAGCGGGAGAACGTACCGGGGAGCTGTTTTTT. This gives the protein CASSSGLAGERTGELFF.

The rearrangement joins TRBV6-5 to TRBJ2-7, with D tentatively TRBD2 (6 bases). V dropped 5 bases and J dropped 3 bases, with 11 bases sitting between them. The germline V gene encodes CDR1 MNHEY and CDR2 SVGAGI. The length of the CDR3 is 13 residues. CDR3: CASSPDGSYEQYF. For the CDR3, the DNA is TGTGCCAGCAGTCCGGACGGGAGCTACGAGCAGTACTTC.

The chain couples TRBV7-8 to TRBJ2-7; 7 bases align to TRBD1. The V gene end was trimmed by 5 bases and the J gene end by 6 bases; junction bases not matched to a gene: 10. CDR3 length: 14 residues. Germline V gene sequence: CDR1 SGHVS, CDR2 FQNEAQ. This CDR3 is CASSVHGTVFEQYF. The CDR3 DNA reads TGTGCCAGCAGCGTCCACGGGACAGTCTTCGAGCAGTACTTC.

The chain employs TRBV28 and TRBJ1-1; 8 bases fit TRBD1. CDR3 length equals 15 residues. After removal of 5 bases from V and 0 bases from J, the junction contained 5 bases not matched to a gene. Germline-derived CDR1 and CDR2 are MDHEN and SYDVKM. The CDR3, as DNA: TGTGCCAGCAGTCGCCGGACAGGGATGAACACTGAAGCTTTCTTT. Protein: CASSRRTGMNTEAFF.

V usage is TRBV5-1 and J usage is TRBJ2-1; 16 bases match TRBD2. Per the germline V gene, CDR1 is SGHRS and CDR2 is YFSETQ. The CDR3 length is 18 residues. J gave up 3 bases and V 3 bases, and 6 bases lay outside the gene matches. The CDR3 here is CASSWGGLAGGNYNEQFF. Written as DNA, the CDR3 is TGCGCCAGCAGCTGGGGGGGACTAGCGGGAGGGAACTACAATGAGCAGTTCTTC.

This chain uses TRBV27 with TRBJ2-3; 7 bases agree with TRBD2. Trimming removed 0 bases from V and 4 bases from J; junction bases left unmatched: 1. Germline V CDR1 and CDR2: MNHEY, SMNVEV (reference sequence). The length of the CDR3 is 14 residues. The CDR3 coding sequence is TGTGCCAGCAGTTTATCTGGGGGGGCAGATACGCAGTATTTT. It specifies CASSLSGGADTQYF.

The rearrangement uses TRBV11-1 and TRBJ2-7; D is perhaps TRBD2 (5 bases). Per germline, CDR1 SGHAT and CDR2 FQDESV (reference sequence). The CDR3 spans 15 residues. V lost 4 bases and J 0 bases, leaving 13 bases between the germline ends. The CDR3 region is CASSSQLGSSYEQYF. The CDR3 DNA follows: TGTGCCAGCAGCTCCCAACTTGGGAGCTCCTACGAGCAGTACTTC.

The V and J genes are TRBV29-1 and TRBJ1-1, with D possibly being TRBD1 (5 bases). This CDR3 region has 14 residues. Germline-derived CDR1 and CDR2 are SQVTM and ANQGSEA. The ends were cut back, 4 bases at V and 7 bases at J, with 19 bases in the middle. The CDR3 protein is CSVVDGGVSSEAFF. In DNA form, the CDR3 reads TGCAGCGTTGTCGATGGAGGGGTATCCAGTGAAGCTTTCTTT.

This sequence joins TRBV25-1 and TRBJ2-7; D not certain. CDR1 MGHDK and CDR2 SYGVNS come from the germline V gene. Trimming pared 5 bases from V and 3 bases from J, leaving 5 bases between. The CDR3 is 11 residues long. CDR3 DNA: TGTGCCAGCAGTATTTACTACGAGCAGTACTTC. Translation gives CASSIYYEQYF.